Each of the 30 T cell receptor beta chains below was sequenced from the same sample in a study of T cells after posttransplantation cyclophosphamide. A marrow graft followed busulfan-fludarabine conditioning, with cyclophosphamide on days +3 and +4. Produced via immunoSEQ multiplex PCR; TCRdb's table is partial and in-frame only. The specimen has thousands of clones, none found just once. Sequenced material: PBMCs, taken after allogeneic stem cell transplant with posttransplant cyclophosphamide. Source of these receptors: a female patient aged 18 to 35 who received an allogeneic stem cell transplant from an unrelated donor, was CMV-positive, and had acute GVHD only. Some T cells could come from the graft donor.

This clone came up many times. The rearrangement links TRBV28 to TRBJ2-1; D not certain. The V end lost 2 bases, the J end lost 0 bases, and 11 bases lay between the germline ends. Germline CDR1 is MDHEN and CDR2 is SYDVKM. There are 16 residues in the CDR3. The CDR3 protein is CASSLGPADSYNEQFF. The DNA for the CDR3 is TGTGCCAGCAGTTTAGGGCCAGCCGACTCCTACAATGAGCAGTTCTTC.

This clone has ten or more counts. V usage is TRBV11-2 and J usage is TRBJ1-6, with TRBD1 identical over 8 bases. The CDR3 is 14 amino acids. Trimming cost V 5 bases and J 13 bases; bases outside gene matches: 10. Per the germline V gene, CDR1 is SGHAT and CDR2 is FQNNGV. CDR3 protein: CASSVGTGSSPLHF. The CDR3 nucleotides are TGTGCCAGCAGCGTCGGGACAGGCTCTTCCCCCCTCCACTTT.

This clone showed up many times. V and J are TRBV28 and TRBJ1-5, with D hard to call. This CDR3 has 14 residues. V was pared by 5 bases and J by 6 bases, with 14 bases between. Germline CDR1 reads MDHEN; CDR2 reads SYDVKM. This CDR3 is CASSKSRRGQPQHF. The CDR3 bases are TGTGCCAGCAGTAAGTCCCGACGGGGTCAGCCCCAGCATTTT.

This clone was picked up many times. The CDR3: CASSRTRVGANVLTF. CDR3 bases: TGTGCCAGCAGTCGAACCCGGGTCGGGGCCAACGTCCTGACTTTC. The rearrangement uses TRBV25-1 and TRBJ2-6; D is undetermined. This CDR3 comprises 15 residues. Between the trimmed V and J ends, which lost 5 bases and 4 bases, there was a span of 12 bases. Per the germline V gene, CDR1 is MGHDK and CDR2 is SYGVNS.

This clone was seen ten or more times. The V gene is TRBV5-1, the J gene TRBJ2-1; D ambiguous. Trimming left V 0 bases short and J 8 bases short, with 3 bases between. Germline values: CDR1 SGHRS, CDR2 YFSETQ. There are 11 residues in the CDR3. The CDR3 sequence is CASSLVDEQFF. DNA of the CDR3: TGCGCCAGCAGCTTGGTCGATGAGCAGTTCTTC.

This clone was recorded many times. The chain carries TRBV18 and TRBJ2-7; 7 bases are a match to TRBD1. V dropped 5 bases and J dropped 2; count of bases not matched to a gene: 12. The length of the CDR3 is 16 residues. The V gene's germline CDR1 is KGHSH and CDR2 LQKENI. DNA of the CDR3: TGTGCCAGCTCATCCAGCTCGGACAGGTACCCCTACGAGCAGTACTTC. As protein: CASSSSSDRYPYEQYF.

The chain links TRBV7-9 to TRBJ1-6, with TRBD1 identical over 7 bases. V shed 5 bases, J shed 7 bases, and the junction held 5 bases outside the gene matches. Germline values: CDR1 SEHNR, CDR2 FQNEAQ (reference sequence). The CDR3 contains 14 residues. The CDR3 loop is CASSRDSENSPLHF. The CDR3 region has the DNA TGTGCCAGCAGCCGGGACAGCGAGAATTCACCCCTCCACTTT.

This clone was seen many times. This chain links TRBV7-9 with TRBJ2-1, with 11 bases lining up with TRBD2. CDR1 is SEHNR, CDR2 FQNEAQ, per germline (reference sequence). This CDR3 spans 16 amino acids. Trimming cost V 5 bases and J 3 bases; bases outside gene matches: 6. CDR3 nucleotide sequence: TGTGCCAGCAGCGATCCCGGGACTAGCGGCTACAATGAGCAGTTCTTC. This sequence encodes CASSDPGTSGYNEQFF.

This clone has a count of ten or more. The J gene is TRBJ2-2, the V gene TRBV9; the match to TRBD2 covers 10 bases. The CDR3 is 16 amino acids. Trimming at V came to 3 bases and at J to 4 bases, leaving 6 bases not matched to a gene. CDR1 and CDR2 (germline): SGDLS, YYNGEE. CDR3 nucleotides: TGTGCCAGCAGCGGGATAGCGGGAGGTTTCACCGGGGAGCTGTTTTTT. Protein product: CASSGIAGGFTGELFF.

This clone was seen many times. V usage is TRBV30 and J usage is TRBJ1-1; 7 bases are shared with TRBD1. Germline CDR1 and CDR2: GTSNPN and SVGIG (reference sequence). CDR3 size: 12 residues. V lost 0 bases to trimming and J lost 6 bases; unmatched junction nucleotides: 1. The CDR3 loop is CAWSVQGPEAFF. In DNA form, the CDR3 reads TGTGCCTGGAGTGTACAGGGGCCTGAAGCTTTCTTT.

This clone was observed many times. The CDR3 nucleotides are TGTGCCAGCAGCCGGGGACTAGCGGGAGCCACCGGGGAGCTGTTTTTT. Amino acid sequence: CASSRGLAGATGELFF. This rearrangement joins TRBV4-2 to TRBJ2-2; 14 nucleotides match TRBD2. Germline V CDR1 and CDR2: LGHNA, YNFKEQ. CDR3 length equals 16 residues. J was trimmed by 4 bases and V by 4 bases; bases with no gene match: 2.

The table lists this clone with a few counts. The rearrangement uses TRBV27 and TRBJ1-2; TRBD1 is a possible D gene (6 bases). The CDR3 is 13 amino acids. V lost 6 bases and J 4 bases, leaving 12 bases between the germline ends. The V gene's germline CDR1 is MNHEY and CDR2 SMNVEV (reference sequence). The CDR3 nucleotides are TGTGCCAGCAGCGCAGGGGTCGTCTATGGCTACACCTTC. Amino acids: CASSAGVVYGYTF.

This clone was seen repeatedly, ten times or more. V usage is TRBV6-1 and J usage is TRBJ1-4, with TRBD1 matching 8 bases. The J segment lost 8 bases and the V segment lost 7 bases, leaving 6 bases of the junction unmatched. There are 13 residues in the CDR3. The germline gives CDR1 MNHNS, CDR2 SASEGT. CDR3 sequence (DNA): TGTGCCAGCAAGGACAGGGTTAGCGAAAAACTGTTTTTT. Its protein is CASKDRVSEKLFF.

Of note for this clone: This likely reflects a read error, since a far larger clone is one base away. This rearrangement joins TRBV5-6 to TRBJ2-1; D gene unclear. The CDR3 totals 16 residues. The germline gives CDR1 SGHDT, CDR2 YYEEEE. Trimming pared 5 bases from V and 4 bases from J, leaving 19 bases between. The CDR3 DNA is TGTGCCAGCAGGGCGTACAGTCCCGCTTTTTACAATGAGCAGTTCTTC. This gives the protein CASRAYSPAFYNEQFF.

This clone was observed many times. The V call is TRBV5-1, the J call TRBJ2-2; tentatively, D is TRBD2 (5 bases). The germline V and J ends were trimmed by 0 bases and 1 base, with 7 bases remaining between them. This CDR3 has 15 amino acids. Germline lookup yields CDR1 SGHRS and CDR2 YFSETQ. The CDR3 protein is CASSLGRVNTGELFF. The CDR3 DNA sequence: TGCGCCAGCAGCTTGGGGCGGGTGAACACCGGGGAGCTGTTTTTT.

This clone was detected many times. The rearrangement uses TRBV7-2 and TRBJ1-2, with D unclear. With 2 bases removed from V and 4 bases from J, the gap between germline ends came to 11 bases. Germline V CDR1 and CDR2: SGHTA, FQGNSA. There are 14 residues in the CDR3. CDR3: CASSLRQEGYGYTF. The CDR3 bases are TGTGCCAGCAGCTTACGGCAAGAGGGCTATGGCTACACCTTC. Combining the CDR3 with reference TRBV7-2 and TRBJ1-2 gives the whole variable domain GAGVSQSPSNKVTEKGKDVELRCDPISGHTALYWYRQSLGQGLEFLIYFQGNSAPDKSGLPSDRFSAERTGGSVSTLTIQRTQQEDSAVYLCASSLRQEGYGYTFGSGTRLTVV.

As DNA, the CDR3 is TGTGCTAGTGGGTGCGAGTCCGGTCCCTACGAGCAGTACTTC. Its translation: CASGCESGPYEQYF. The genes are TRBV12-5 and TRBJ2-7; D is undetermined. V lost 6 bases, J lost 2 bases, and 14 bases lay in between. Germline V gene data show CDR1 as LGHNT and CDR2 as FRNRAP. The CDR3 length is 14 residues.

In this sample, this clone turned up many times. The V call is TRBV30, the J call TRBJ1-2; D call uncertain. This CDR3 is built from 13 residues. V was pared by 1 base and J by 0 bases, with 6 bases between. CDR1 and CDR2 from the germline V gene are GTSNPN and SVGIG (reference sequence). The CDR3 DNA reads TGTGCCTGGAGTGAACACCCTAACTATGGCTACACCTTC. It specifies CAWSEHPNYGYTF.

This clone was seen at least ten times. This chain connects TRBV7-9 to TRBJ2-6; TRBD1 matches 7 bases. The CDR3 is 16 amino acids. Losses at the gene ends were 5 bases for V and 0 bases for J; bases not matched to a gene: 4. Per the germline V gene, CDR1 is SEHNR and CDR2 is FQNEAQ (reference sequence). The CDR3 region has the DNA TGTGCCAGCAGCCCTGGACAGGCCTCTGGGGCCAACGTCCTGACTTTC. Residues: CASSPGQASGANVLTF.

Many counts were recorded for this clone. The rearrangement joins TRBV10-1 to TRBJ2-4, with 15 bases identical to TRBD2. With 6 bases clipped from V and 2 bases from J, the junction kept 14 bases outside the gene matches. Germline V CDR1 and CDR2: WNHNN, SYGVQD (reference sequence). CDR3 length equals 20 residues. CDR3 in DNA: TGCGCCAGCAGGAGGGATAGGACTAGCGGGAGGGCCTGGACCAAAAACATTCAGTACTTC. This sequence encodes CASRRDRTSGRAWTKNIQYF.

This rearrangement joins TRBV2 to TRBJ2-4, with 10 positions matching TRBD1. CDR1 is SNHLY, CDR2 FYNNEI, per germline. With V trimmed by 6 bases and J by 0 bases, 8 bases remained unmatched. The CDR3 consists of 17 residues. CDR3 region: CASRADRGRGAKNIQYF. The CDR3, as DNA: TGTGCCAGCAGGGCGGACAGGGGGAGAGGAGCCAAAAACATTCAGTACTTC. Using reference TRBV2 and TRBJ2-4 for the parts outside the CDR3, the full variable domain is EPEVTQTPSHQVTQMGQEVILRCVPISNHLYFYWYRQILGQKVEFLVSFYNNEISEKSEIFDDQFSVERPDGSNFTLKIRSTKLEDSAMYFCASRADRGRGAKNIQYFGAGTRLSVL.

This clone was seen many times. This sequence joins TRBV14 and TRBJ2-3; TRBD2 agrees at 11 bases. Unmatched junction bases numbered 5, after V lost 4 bases and J lost 2 bases. Looked up from germline, CDR1 is SGHDN and CDR2 is FVKESK. The CDR3 extends over 16 amino acids. In DNA, the CDR3 is TGTGCCAGCAGCCGCAGGGGACTAGCGGACACAGATACGCAGTATTTT. Translation gives CASSRRGLADTDTQYF.

This clone is termed medium-sized. This chain uses TRBV18 with TRBJ1-4; D is unresolved. Germline V gene data show CDR1 as KGHSH and CDR2 as LQKENI. Trimming left V 5 bases short and J 8 bases short, with 18 bases between. The CDR3 length is 15 residues. CDR3 DNA: TGTGCCAGCTCAACCCCGGGAGCTAAAAAAGAAAAACTGTTTTTT. Protein: CASSTPGAKKEKLFF. Supplemented by reference TRBV18 and TRBJ1-4, the full variable domain reads NAGVMQNPRHLVRRRGQEARLRCSPMKGHSHVYWYRQLPEEGLKFMVYLQKENIIDESGMPKERFSAEFPKEGPSILRIQQVVRGDSAAYFCASSTPGAKKEKLFFGSGTQLSVL.

By share, this clone counts as medium-sized. In DNA, the CDR3 is TGTGCCAGTGAGGGGCAGGGGGCTGAAGCTTTCTTT. This encodes CASEGQGAEAFF. This chain uses TRBV6-5 with TRBJ1-1, with 7 nucleotides matching TRBD1. Per the germline V gene, CDR1 is MNHEY and CDR2 is SVGAGI. Germline trimming cut 9 bases from V and 6 bases from J; bases unmatched to any gene: 7. The CDR3 runs 12 residues.

This clone is medium-sized within its sample. This chain joins TRBV7-3 and TRBJ1-3, with TRBD1 matching over 8 bases. The V and J ends lost 3 bases and 4 bases, in that order; junction bases with no gene match: 5. Per the germline V gene, CDR1 is SGHTA and CDR2 is FQGTGA. This CDR3 has 15 residues. Here the CDR3 reads CASSLQGAEGNTIYF. The CDR3 bases are TGTGCCAGCAGCTTGCAGGGGGCGGAAGGAAACACCATATATTTT. Complete variable domain (other parts from reference TRBV7-3 and TRBJ1-3): GAGVSQTPSNKVTEKGKYVELRCDPISGHTALYWYRQSLGQGPEFLIYFQGTGAADDSGLPNDRFFAVRPEGSVSTLKIQRTERGDSAVYLCASSLQGAEGNTIYFGEGSWLTVV.

This clone was detected many times. V and J are TRBV27 and TRBJ2-6, with 7 bases fitting TRBD1. CDR1 and CDR2 (germline): MNHEY, SMNVEV (reference sequence). V shed 6 bases, J shed 0 bases, and the junction held 11 bases outside the gene matches. The CDR3 runs to 18 residues. For the CDR3, the DNA is TGTGCCAGCAGGACGTCCGGGACAGTCGGCTCTGGGGCCAACGTCCTGACTTTC. Translation: CASRTSGTVGSGANVLTF.

This clone has ten or more counts. This chain links TRBV5-1 with TRBJ2-7; TRBD1 agrees at 8 bases. CDR1 is SGHRS and CDR2 is YFSETQ in the germline V gene. Unmatched junction bases numbered 6, after V lost 4 bases and J lost 6 bases. This CDR3 has 13 residues. In DNA, the CDR3 is TGCGCCAGCAGCCGTATTACAGGGGGCGAGCAGTACTTC. This sequence encodes CASSRITGGEQYF.

This clone was observed a handful of times. Given a much more abundant clone one base away, this may be a read error. The V and J genes are TRBV6-5 and TRBJ2-1; maybe TRBD1 (6 bases). The V end was cut by 6 bases, the J end by 11 bases, with 23 bases between. CDR3 length: 15 amino acids. CDR1 and CDR2 from the germline V gene are MNHEY and SVGAGI. The CDR3 spells CASRGYRAAGSQQFF. The DNA for the CDR3 is TGTGCCAGCAGGGGTTACAGGGCCGCCGGTTCCCAGCAGTTCTTC.

There are many counts of this clone. The rearrangement uses TRBV4-1 and TRBJ2-7; 10 bases agree with TRBD1. With 3 bases clipped from V and 2 bases from J, the junction kept 4 bases outside the gene matches. The germline V gene has CDR1 MGHRA and CDR2 YSYEKL. The CDR3 is 15 residues long. CDR3 nucleotides: TGCGCCAGCAGCCAGACCGGGACAGGGGCCTACGAGCAGTACTTC. It specifies CASSQTGTGAYEQYF.

This clone was counted many times. The chain carries TRBV29-1 and TRBJ1-2; D uncertain. There are 13 residues in the CDR3. Trimming took off 0 bases at V and 8 bases at J, with 13 bases between the two ends. Germline lookup yields CDR1 SQVTM and CDR2 ANQGSEA. The CDR3 spells CSVEDRRLSGYTF. The CDR3 DNA is TGCAGCGTTGAAGATCGACGACTCTCGGGCTACACCTTC.